This paragraph covers one T cell receptor beta chain sequence. Its antigen is as yet unknown. The data were obtained in a study of T cells after yellow fever vaccination. This CDR3 comprises 13 residues. V lost 4 bases and J 0 bases, leaving 10 bases between the germline ends. The germline V gene has CDR1 SQVTM and CDR2 ANQGSEA. General study results and limits: On re-exposure, the response was weaker but peaked faster, at day 5 versus 15. The CD4 compartment and the CD8 compartment contained a small share of clonotypes in common.

MiXCR, run by TCRdb on the 5' RACE reads, gives a single entry per CDR3 protein. The sample records about 400,000 distinct CDR3 sequences, 6.2% being singletons. This rearrangement joins TRBV29-1 to TRBJ2-7; D gene uncertain. The source of this sequence is a man younger than 40 who received the YFV17D yellow fever vaccine. Sequenced material: PBMCs, taken 5 days after the yellow fever booster vaccination. The CDR3 reads CSVVLLHSYEQYF. The CDR3 nucleotides are TGCAGCGTTGTATTGCTGCACTCCTACGAGCAGTACTTC.